The TCR beta chain under discussion was sequenced for a study of blood T cell repertoires in COVID-19. For the study at large: PBMCs, B-cell-depleted T cells, or T cells were the source of the cDNA or gDNA that made up the material.

Germline assignment: CDR1 LNHDA and CDR2 SQIVND (reference sequence). V lost 4 bases to trimming and J lost 3 bases; unmatched junction nucleotides: 11. This CDR3 has 20 residues. Original data processing: Estimation of nucleated cell counts relied on the amplification of reference gene primers. Only in-frame clones appear in the TCRdb table, and some are missing; sequencing was by immunoSEQ multiplex PCR. Clone size and V and J calls were adopted from that table, with D and trimming inferred from the DNA. The table shows some 110,000 clones, with roughly 81% occurring only once. The chain recombines TRBV19 with TRBJ2-6; 14 nucleotides align to TRBD2. This receptor was taken from a woman in her 70s with acute or convalescent COVID-19. The source material was peripheral blood. CDR3 sequence reads: CASSRRPGLAGDSGANVLTF. CDR3 sequence (DNA): TGTGCCAGTAGTAGGCGGCCGGGACTAGCGGGAGACAGTGGGGCCAACGTCCTGACTTTC. Together with reference TRBV19 and TRBJ2-6, the CDR3 gives the full variable domain: DGGITQSPKYLFRKEGQNVTLSCEQNLNHDAMYWYRQDPGQGLRLIYYSQIVNDFQKGDIAEGYSVSREKKESFPLTVTSAQKNPTAFYLCASSRRPGLAGDSGANVLTFGAGSRLTVL.